Presented here are 3 T cell receptor beta chains from one specimen sequenced in a study of blood T cell repertoires in COVID-19. TCRdb keeps only in-frame clones here, not all; method: immunoSEQ multiplex PCR. The sample holds 150,000 to 200,000 clones, approximately 91% seen once. Sequenced input: PBMCs or T cells enriched from blood (not recorded which). These receptors all stem from a woman under 30 who had recovered from COVID-19.

In this sample, this clone turned up once. This chain uses TRBV7-9 with TRBJ2-1, with D possibly TRBD1 on 6 matching bases. In germline, CDR1 is SEHNR, CDR2 FQNEAQ (reference sequence). This CDR3 contains 12 residues. V lost 5 bases, J lost 10 bases, and 12 bases lay in between. CDR3: CASSRSGGEQFF. DNA for the CDR3: TGTGCCAGCAGCCGGAGTGGGGGCGAGCAGTTCTTC.

This chain links TRBV9 with TRBJ2-1, with 8 nucleotides matching TRBD1. Germline-derived CDR1 and CDR2 are SGDLS and YYNGEE. The J segment lost 0 bases and the V segment lost 6 bases, leaving 8 bases of the junction unmatched. There are 16 residues in the CDR3. The CDR3 reads CASNPTGASSYNEQFF. Here the CDR3 DNA reads TGTGCCAGCAACCCGACAGGGGCAAGCTCCTACAATGAGCAGTTCTTC.

This chain uses TRBV27 with TRBJ2-7, with D possibly being TRBD2 (6 bases). Between the trimmed V and J ends, which lost 5 bases and 2 bases, there was a span of 13 bases. Germline V lookup: CDR1 MNHEY, CDR2 SMNVEV (reference sequence). The CDR3 has 14 residues. This CDR3 is CASSIIGGTYEQYF. The CDR3 DNA follows: TGTGCCAGCAGTATCATCGGGGGTACCTACGAGCAGTACTTC.